The 19 T cell receptor beta chains given below trace back to one sample, sequenced in a study of T-cell memory formation after mild COVID-19. TCRdb passed the 5' RACE reads through MiXCR, listing each CDR3 protein once. There are about 270,000 distinct CDR3 sequences in the sample; roughly 17% occur only once, and less than 30% lies in the top ten. Sequencing used PBMCs or a T cell subset sorted from them (not recorded which). The source of these receptors is a man between 18 and 35 years old who had mild COVID-19 (a few samples of this study predate the infection). Cell type and time point are not known.

This CDR3 is CASSQDQVQRGEQFF. CDR3 DNA sequence: TGCGCCAGCAGCCAAGATCAGGTACAGAGGGGTGAGCAGTTCTTC. This chain connects TRBV4-1 to TRBJ2-1; either TRBD1 or TRBD2 may fit D (5 bases each). The length of the CDR3 is 15 residues. CDR1 and CDR2 from the germline V gene are MGHRA and YSYEKL. V was shortened by 0 bases and J by 9 bases, with 15 bases between the two germline ends.

This chain uses TRBV2 with TRBJ2-7; D unresolved. The germline V gene encodes CDR1 SNHLY and CDR2 FYNNEI. This CDR3 contains 12 residues. The V gene lost 7 bases and the J gene lost 4 bases, with 11 bases spanning the gap. Here the CDR3 DNA reads TGTGCCAGCACCGAACGGGTTTACGAGCAGTACTTC. Amino acid sequence: CASTERVYEQYF.

The rearrangement uses TRBV11-2 and TRBJ1-3, with D unresolved. V lost 1 base and J 6 bases, leaving 7 bases between the germline ends. CDR3 length: 13 amino acids. Germline V gene sequence: CDR1 SGHAT, CDR2 FQNNGV. CDR3 sequence reads: CASSLASPNTIYF. As DNA, the CDR3 is TGTGCCAGCAGCTTAGCTTCGCCAAACACCATATATTTT.

The V call is TRBV5-1, the J call TRBJ2-3, with 7 bases matching TRBD1. The CDR3 length is 15 residues. Germline V gene data show CDR1 as SGHRS and CDR2 as YFSETQ. V shed 4 bases, J shed 1 base, and the junction held 6 bases outside the gene matches. The CDR3, as DNA: TGCGCCAGCAGCCGAACCGGGACAGGCACAGATACGCAGTATTTT. Amino acid sequence: CASSRTGTGTDTQYF.

This clonotype was seen more than once but under ten times. The V and J genes are TRBV6-5 and TRBJ2-3; tentatively, D is TRBD1 (5 bases). CDR1 is MNHEY, CDR2 SVGAGI, per germline. The CDR3 loop spans 14 amino acids. The V gene lost 2 bases and the J gene lost 0 bases, with 6 bases spanning the gap. CDR3 nucleotide sequence: TGTGCCAGCAGTTACGGACACAGCACAGATACGCAGTATTTT. Protein product: CASSYGHSTDTQYF.

This clonotype was recorded a few times. The chain joins TRBV25-1 to TRBJ2-2, with TRBD1 matching over 8 bases. Trimming removed 4 bases from V and 7 bases from J; junction bases left unmatched: 11. The germline V gene has CDR1 MGHDK and CDR2 SYGVNS. The CDR3 contains 16 residues. DNA for the CDR3: TGTGCCAGCAGTGTTGATTCGGACAGGGCCAGCGGGGAGCTGTTTTTT. It is translated as CASSVDSDRASGELFF.

The genes are TRBV19 and TRBJ1-4, with D uncertain. Germline CDR1 reads LNHDA; CDR2 reads SQIVND (reference sequence). The CDR3 is made up of 17 amino acids. V shed 7 bases and J shed 8 bases, with 26 bases lying between them. The CDR3 DNA reads as TGTGCCAGTACCGACCTACTCGAAGGCAGGTTCGGGGAAAAACTGTTTTTT. It encodes CASTDLLEGRFGEKLFF.

In its sample, this clonotype was seen many times. The chain couples TRBV7-2 to TRBJ2-5; D possibly matches TRBD1 or TRBD2 (5 bases each). This CDR3 is 17 amino acids long. Germline values: CDR1 SGHTA, CDR2 FQGNSA. The germline V and J ends were trimmed by 4 bases and 2 bases, with 20 bases remaining between them. The CDR3, as DNA: TGTGCCAGCAGCTCCGTTTCCGGGACCTGGTCTCAAGAGACCCAGTACTTC. This encodes CASSSVSGTWSQETQYF.

V and J are TRBV6-2 or TRBV6-3 and TRBJ2-5; D is perhaps TRBD2 (6 bases). V shed 4 bases and J shed 6 bases, with 12 bases lying between them. The CDR3 spans 13 residues. CDR1 is MNHEY and CDR2 is SVGEGT in the germline V gene. CDR3 protein: CASSSPGVQTQYF. DNA for the CDR3: TGTGCCAGCAGTTCCCCGGGGGTGCAGACCCAGTACTTC.

The chain carries TRBV7-3 and TRBJ2-1; D may be TRBD1 or TRBD2 (6 bases each). The ends were cut back, 4 bases at V and 7 bases at J, with 14 bases in the middle. Germline CDR1 SGHTA, CDR2 FQGTGA. This CDR3 has 14 amino acids. The CDR3 reads CASSSWGAGNEQFF. As DNA, the CDR3 is TGTGCCAGCAGCTCTTGGGGGGCCGGGAATGAGCAGTTCTTC.

This clonotype was counted many times. The rearrangement joins TRBV6-5 to TRBJ1-1; 7 bases agree with TRBD1. Trimming removed 6 bases from V and 1 base from J; junction bases left unmatched: 11. This CDR3 region has 16 residues. CDR1 is MNHEY, CDR2 SVGAGI, per germline. The CDR3, as DNA: TGTGCCAGCAGCTCTCAGAGGGGGCGGGGGAACACTGAAGCTTTCTTT. Protein: CASSSQRGRGNTEAFF.

This clonotype was seen a handful of times. The rearrangement joins TRBV27 to TRBJ1-1; unclear D gene. Trimming left V 2 bases short and J 0 bases short, with 4 bases between. This CDR3 is 13 amino acids long. Germline CDR1 is MNHEY and CDR2 is SMNVEV (reference sequence). The CDR3 region has the DNA TGTGCCAGCAGTTTAATGCTGAACACTGAAGCTTTCTTT. Protein product: CASSLMLNTEAFF.

This clonotype was seen ten or more times. CDR3 coding DNA: TGTGCCAGCAGTTACTTCGGGGGTGACACTGAAGCTTTCTTT. Translation gives CASSYFGGDTEAFF. This rearrangement joins TRBV6-5 to TRBJ1-1; tentatively, D is TRBD1 (5 bases). Germline V gives CDR1 MNHEY, CDR2 SVGAGI. Trimming cost V 1 base and J 3 bases, with 9 bases left between them. This CDR3 region has 14 residues.

This clonotype showed up many times. The chain carries TRBV20-1 and TRBJ2-7, with 9 bases that match TRBD1. The CDR3 is 16 residues long. The V and J ends lost 1 base and 4 bases, in that order; junction bases with no gene match: 11. The germline CDR1 and CDR2 sequences are DFQATT and SNEGSKA (reference sequence). In nucleotides, the CDR3 is TGCAGTGCTAGAGGCGGGACAGGGTTCCCGACATACGAGCAGTACGTC. This gives the protein CSARGGTGFPTYEQYV.

The chain carries TRBV12-3 or TRBV12-4 and TRBJ1-2; D is ambiguous. V lost 7 bases, J lost 7 bases, and 13 bases lay in between. This CDR3 comprises 12 residues. CDR3 region: CASMTPGLGYTF. CDR3 nucleotides: TGTGCCAGCATGACCCCTGGACTTGGCTACACCTTC.

V gene TRBV2 combines with J gene TRBJ2-2, with D possibly matching TRBD1 (5 bases). The CDR3 contains 14 residues. CDR1 is SNHLY and CDR2 is FYNNEI in the germline V gene. Trimming shortened V by 7 bases and J by 4 bases, and 13 bases separated the two germline ends. The CDR3: CASTRESTTGELFF. DNA for the CDR3: TGTGCCAGCACCAGGGAAAGTACCACCGGGGAGCTGTTTTTT. The variable domain in full, completed from reference TRBV2 and TRBJ2-2, reads EPEVTQTPSHQVTQMGQEVILRCVPISNHLYFYWYRQILGQKVEFLVSFYNNEISEKSEIFDDQFSVERPDGSNFTLKIRSTKLEDSAMYFCASTRESTTGELFFGEGSRLTVL.

This clonotype has more than one count but fewer than ten. This chain links TRBV7-9 with TRBJ1-1; D might be TRBD1 (5 bases). From germline, CDR1 is SEHNR and CDR2 FQNEAQ (reference sequence). This CDR3 region has 16 residues. V lost 6 bases and J 0 bases, leaving 17 bases between the germline ends. The CDR3: CASRSGRQVMNTEAFF. As DNA, the CDR3 is TGTGCCAGCAGATCGGGACGGCAAGTTATGAACACTGAAGCTTTCTTT.

The gene calls are TRBV19 and TRBJ1-2, with no clear D. Trimming took off 2 bases at V and 4 bases at J, with 11 bases between the two ends. CDR1 LNHDA and CDR2 SQIVND come from the germline V gene (reference sequence). The CDR3 covers 14 residues. The CDR3 sequence is CASSITMKVYGYTF. The CDR3 DNA reads TGTGCCAGTAGTATAACTATGAAAGTCTATGGCTACACCTTC.

V and J are TRBV7-2 and TRBJ2-1, with a weak D call TRBD2 (6 bases). The V end lost 4 bases, the J end lost 5 bases, and 18 bases lay between the germline ends. Germline V CDR1 and CDR2: SGHTA, FQGNSA. The CDR3 is 16 amino acids. The CDR3 spells CASSSFTGGYHNEQFF. The CDR3 DNA reads TGTGCCAGCAGCTCTTTTACCGGGGGATATCACAATGAGCAGTTCTTC.